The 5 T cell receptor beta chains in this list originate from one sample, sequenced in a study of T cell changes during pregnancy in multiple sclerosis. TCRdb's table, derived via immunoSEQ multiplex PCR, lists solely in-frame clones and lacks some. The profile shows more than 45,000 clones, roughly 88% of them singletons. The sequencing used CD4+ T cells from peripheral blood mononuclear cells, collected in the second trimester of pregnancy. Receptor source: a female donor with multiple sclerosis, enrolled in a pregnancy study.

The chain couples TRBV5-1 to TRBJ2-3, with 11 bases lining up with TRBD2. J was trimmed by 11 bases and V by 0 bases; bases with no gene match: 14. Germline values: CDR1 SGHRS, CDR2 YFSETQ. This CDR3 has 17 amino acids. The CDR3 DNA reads TGCGCCAGCAGCTTGGCCACGACTAGCGGGACCTCAAAGGGGCAGTATTTT. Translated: CASSLATTSGTSKGQYF.

In DNA form, the CDR3 reads TGTGCCAGCAGCTCAGGTACAGGGGCGCGGGAGACCCAGTACTTC. This encodes CASSSGTGARETQYF. J is TRBJ2-5 and V is TRBV5-6; 7 positions agree with TRBD1. Per the germline V gene, CDR1 is SGHDT and CDR2 is YYEEEE. The V and J ends lost 3 bases and 5 bases, in that order; junction bases with no gene match: 10. The CDR3 is made up of 15 amino acids.

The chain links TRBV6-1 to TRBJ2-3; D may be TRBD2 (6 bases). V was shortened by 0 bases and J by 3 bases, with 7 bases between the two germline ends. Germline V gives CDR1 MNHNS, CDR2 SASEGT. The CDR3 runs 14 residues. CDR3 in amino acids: CASSEARGTDTQYF. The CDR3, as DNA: TGTGCCAGCAGTGAAGCGCGGGGAACAGATACGCAGTATTTT.

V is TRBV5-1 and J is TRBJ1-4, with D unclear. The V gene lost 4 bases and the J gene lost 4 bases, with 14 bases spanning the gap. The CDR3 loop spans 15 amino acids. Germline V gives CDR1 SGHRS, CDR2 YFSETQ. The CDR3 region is CASSPMSGINEKLFF. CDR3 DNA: TGCGCCAGCAGCCCTATGTCGGGGATTAATGAAAAACTGTTTTTT.

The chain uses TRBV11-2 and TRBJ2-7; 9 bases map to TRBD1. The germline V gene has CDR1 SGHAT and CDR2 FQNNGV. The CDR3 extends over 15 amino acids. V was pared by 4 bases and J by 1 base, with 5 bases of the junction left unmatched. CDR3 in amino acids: CASSWAGTGSYEQYF. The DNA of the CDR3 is TGTGCCAGCAGCTGGGCCGGGACAGGGTCCTACGAGCAGTACTTC.